The 16 T cell receptor beta chains given below trace back to one sample, sequenced in a study of cytomegalovirus exposure and HLA in healthy donors. PCR primers comprised 60 Vbeta and 13 Jbeta primers. Clones were sequenced by immunoSEQ multiplex PCR, and TCRdb holds only the in-frame ones, with some missing. The data contain around 65,000 clones, around 75% of them singletons. Sequencing was carried out using PBMCs. These receptors came from a man aged 50 to 59 in good health and CMV-seropositive.

The chain joins TRBV27 to TRBJ1-2, with a weak D call TRBD1 (6 bases). Germline lookup yields CDR1 MNHEY and CDR2 SMNVEV (reference sequence). Trimming removed 3 bases at V and 8 bases at J, with 19 bases between. The CDR3 is made up of 15 amino acids. CDR3 coding DNA: TGTGCCAGCAGTTTCATCTACCGAGGACAGTCGGGCTACACCTTC. It encodes CASSFIYRGQSGYTF.

This chain links TRBV28 with TRBJ1-5, with 9 bases aligning to TRBD1. Trimming removed 7 bases from V and 3 bases from J; junction bases left unmatched: 4. Germline V gene sequence: CDR1 MDHEN, CDR2 SYDVKM. The CDR3 has 14 amino acids. This CDR3 is CASIEQGANQPQHF. Written as DNA, the CDR3 is TGTGCCAGCATCGAACAGGGGGCCAATCAGCCCCAGCATTTT. Full variable domain (missing parts from reference TRBV28 and TRBJ1-5): DVKVTQSSRYLVKRTGEKVFLECVQDMDHENMFWYRQDPGLGLRLIYFSYDVKMKEKGDIPEGYSVSREKKERFSLILESASTNQTSMYLCASIEQGANQPQHFGDGTRLSIL.

The gene calls are TRBV7-9 and TRBJ2-1, with TRBD2 matching 12 bases. Germline V CDR1 and CDR2: SEHNR, FQNEAQ (reference sequence). The CDR3 is 17 amino acids. The CDR3: CRSSPRILAGGAVEQFF. CDR3 DNA: TGTCGCAGCAGCCCTAGAATTCTAGCGGGGGGGGCTGTTGAGCAGTTCTTC.

V and J are TRBV18 and TRBJ1-1; no reliable D call. The CDR3 covers 14 residues. The V end lost 6 bases, the J end lost 3 bases, and 14 bases lay between the germline ends. Germline lookup yields CDR1 KGHSH and CDR2 LQKENI. The CDR3 DNA follows: TGTGCCAGCTCGCCAGATCTAGGAGACACTGAAGCTTTCTTT. It specifies CASSPDLGDTEAFF. The full variable domain, with the rest looked up from reference TRBV18 and TRBJ1-1, is NAGVMQNPRHLVRRRGQEARLRCSPMKGHSHVYWYRQLPEEGLKFMVYLQKENIIDESGMPKERFSAEFPKEGPSILRIQQVVRGDSAAYFCASSPDLGDTEAFFGQGTRLTVV.

This clone was seen a handful of times. The chain carries TRBV28 and TRBJ1-5, with D possibly being TRBD1 (5 bases). Per the germline V gene, CDR1 is MDHEN and CDR2 is SYDVKM. The CDR3 runs to 14 residues. Trimming removed 6 bases at V and 8 bases at J, with 17 bases between. CDR3: CASRVQEPREPQHF. The CDR3 DNA sequence: TGTGCCAGCAGAGTACAGGAGCCAAGGGAGCCCCAGCATTTT. Combining the CDR3 with reference TRBV28 and TRBJ1-5 gives the whole variable domain DVKVTQSSRYLVKRTGEKVFLECVQDMDHENMFWYRQDPGLGLRLIYFSYDVKMKEKGDIPEGYSVSREKKERFSLILESASTNQTSMYLCASRVQEPREPQHFGDGTRLSIL.

The chain combines TRBV25-1 with TRBJ2-7; 8 bases map to TRBD1. The CDR3 is 13 amino acids. The V and J ends lost 4 bases and 5 bases, in that order; junction bases with no gene match: 4. CDR1 is MGHDK and CDR2 is SYGVNS in the germline V gene. CDR3 in amino acids: CASSVPGGHEQYF. The CDR3 region has the DNA TGTGCCAGCAGTGTCCCAGGGGGCCACGAGCAGTACTTC.

Notes on this clone: At one of its ends the junction is not consistent with the germline gene, which may arise from a read error. The CDR3 nucleotides read TGTGTCAGTAGTATTACTAGCGGGGGCTTCTCCTACAATGAGCAGTTCTTC. It is translated as CVSSITSGGFSYNEQFF. The chain is built from TRBV19 and TRBJ2-1; 11 bases are a match to TRBD2. The germline CDR1 and CDR2 sequences are LNHDA and SQIVND (reference sequence). The CDR3 consists of 17 residues. The full variable domain, completed using reference TRBV19 and TRBJ2-1, is DGGITQSPKYLFRKEGQNVTLSCEQNLNHDAMYWYRQDPGQGLRLIYYSQIVNDFQKGDIAEGYSVSREKKESFPLTVTSAQKNPTAFYLCVSSITSGGFSYNEQFFGPGTRLTVL.

The chain links TRBV5-1 to TRBJ1-2; no clear D gene. The ends were cut back, 0 bases at V and 0 bases at J, with 6 bases in the middle. Germline-derived CDR1 and CDR2 are SGHRS and YFSETQ. The length of the CDR3 is 14 residues. The CDR3 here is CASSLGPANYGYTF. The CDR3 bases are TGCGCCAGCAGCTTGGGGCCAGCTAACTATGGCTACACCTTC.

The chain recombines TRBV7-9 with TRBJ2-7; 9 bases align to TRBD1. V lost 5 bases and J lost 5; bases outside the gene matches: 10. This CDR3 is 15 amino acids long. The germline gives CDR1 SEHNR, CDR2 FQNEAQ (reference sequence). The CDR3 nucleotides are TGTGCCAGCAGCCTGTTAGGACAGGGGATCAACGAGCAGTACTTC. As protein: CASSLLGQGINEQYF.

V gene TRBV27 combines with J gene TRBJ2-1; 13 positions match TRBD2. The CDR3 extends over 15 amino acids. The V and J ends lost 8 bases and 4 bases, in that order; junction bases with no gene match: 5. Germline-derived CDR1 and CDR2 are MNHEY and SMNVEV (reference sequence). The CDR3 here is CASRTSGRQYNEQFF. Here the CDR3 DNA reads TGTGCCAGCCGGACTAGCGGGAGACAATACAATGAGCAGTTCTTC.

The chain uses TRBV14 and TRBJ2-1; 10 bases map to TRBD2. CDR1 is SGHDN, CDR2 FVKESK, per germline. This CDR3 has 14 amino acids. J was trimmed by 7 bases and V by 3 bases; bases with no gene match: 3. The CDR3 is CASSQSSGSNEQFF. The CDR3 nucleotides read TGTGCCAGCAGCCAGTCTAGCGGGAGTAATGAGCAGTTCTTC.

The V call is TRBV28, the J call TRBJ2-5, with D perhaps matching TRBD2 (7 bases). The CDR3 sequence is 13 residues long. The germline V gene encodes CDR1 MDHEN and CDR2 SYDVKM. Trimming left V 6 bases short and J 5 bases short, with 13 bases between. CDR3 residues: CASRYGGQETQYF. Here the CDR3 DNA reads TGTGCCAGCAGATACGGGGGGCAGGAGACCCAGTACTTC.

This chain uses TRBV15 with TRBJ1-2; perhaps TRBD1 as D (6 bases). Germline values: CDR1 LNHNV, CDR2 YYDKDF (reference sequence). Trimming took 4 bases from V and 4 from J, leaving 7 bases between them. The CDR3 has 12 residues. This CDR3 is CATSMDSYGYTF. CDR3 bases: TGTGCCACCAGCATGGACAGCTATGGCTACACCTTC.

The J gene is TRBJ2-3, the V gene TRBV11-3, with D possibly TRBD2 on 6 matching bases. Germline CDR1 is SGHNT and CDR2 is YENEEA. V lost 4 bases and J lost 2, with 10 bases in between. The CDR3 is made up of 14 amino acids. The CDR3: CASSSGEYTDTQYF. CDR3 DNA sequence: TGTGCCAGCAGCTCGGGGGAATACACAGATACGCAGTATTTT.

This clone was observed a single time. A much larger clone differs by one base, so this may be a read error. The chain links TRBV4-1 to TRBJ2-7, with D unresolved. The CDR3 covers 16 residues. The germline V gene has CDR1 MGHRA and CDR2 YSYEKL. CDR3 loop: CDSRQEAGKGYYEQYF. In DNA form, the CDR3 reads TGCGACAGCAGACAAGAAGCAGGAAAAGGCTACTACGAGCAGTACTTC.

This rearrangement joins TRBV5-4 to TRBJ2-7, with TRBD1 matching over 7 bases. V trimming: 4 bases; J trimming: 5 bases; junction bases outside the gene matches: 3. CDR1 and CDR2 (germline): SGHNT, YYREEE (reference sequence). The CDR3 consists of 12 residues. CDR3 sequence (DNA): TGTGCCAGCAGCACGGGACAGAACGAGCAGTACTTC. Translating gives CASSTGQNEQYF.